These 20 T cell receptor beta chains came from one sample sequenced in a study of T cell responses to AZD1222 COVID-19 vaccine. Clones were read by immunoSEQ multiplex PCR, and TCRdb kept only the in-frame ones, dropping some. The table includes about 160,000 clones, under 95% detected once. The material was peripheral blood, obtained on day 0 of MenACWY control vaccination. The receptors here all came from an adult in good health.

The chain couples TRBV27 to TRBJ1-1; the D gene is possibly TRBD1 (6 bases). Germline CDR1 reads MNHEY; CDR2 reads SMNVEV (reference sequence). The germline V and J ends were trimmed by 7 bases and 4 bases, with 16 bases remaining between them. The CDR3 runs 14 residues. The CDR3 sequence: CASTQGGRVTEAFF. The DNA for the CDR3 is TGTGCCAGCACACAAGGGGGTCGAGTCACTGAAGCTTTCTTT.

The chain recombines TRBV21-1 with TRBJ2-1; TRBD2, the D gene given by the table, was not confirmed from the DNA. TRBV21-1 is classified as a pseudogene. CDR3 size: 16 residues. Written as DNA, the CDR3 is TGTGCCAGGGACCCCTGGCGGGAGGCCTCCTACAATGAGCAGTTCTTC. Protein: CARDPWREASYNEQFF.

The chain is built from TRBV5-1 and TRBJ1-4; 7 bases are a match to TRBD1. CDR3 size: 14 residues. V lost 5 bases to trimming and J lost 7 bases; unmatched junction nucleotides: 8. Germline loops: CDR1 SGHRS, CDR2 YFSETQ. CDR3 amino acids: CASSRQGMAEKLFF. In DNA, the CDR3 is TGCGCCAGCAGTCGACAGGGAATGGCTGAAAAACTGTTTTTT.

This clone was seen only a few times. The genes are TRBV10-3 and TRBJ2-7; no definite D call. Germline V gene lookup returns CDR1 ENHRY and CDR2 SYGVKD. CDR3 length equals 12 residues. V was shortened by 4 bases and J by 0 bases, with 4 bases between the two germline ends. The chain's CDR3 is CAISASSYEQYF. The CDR3 nucleotides are TGTGCCATCAGTGCTAGCTCCTACGAGCAGTACTTC.

A few counts support this clone. The chain couples TRBV5-1 to TRBJ1-4; D may be TRBD1 (5 bases). The V gene lost 4 bases and the J gene lost 8 bases, with 21 bases spanning the gap. The CDR3 consists of 16 residues. Germline loops: CDR1 SGHRS, CDR2 YFSETQ. In DNA, the CDR3 is TGCGCCAGCAGCCCGACGACAGCGCAAAGGAGGGAAAAACTGTTTTTT. As protein: CASSPTTAQRREKLFF.

V usage is TRBV24-1 and J usage is TRBJ2-2; D uncertain. The CDR3 contains 12 residues. The germline CDR1 and CDR2 sequences are KGHDR and SFDVKD. Trimming pared 4 bases from V and 4 bases from J, leaving 3 bases between. The CDR3 DNA sequence: TGTGCCACCAGTGAGACCACCGGGGAGCTGTTTTTT. The encoded protein is CATSETTGELFF.

This rearrangement joins TRBV7-2 to TRBJ2-5, with D perhaps assigned TRBD1 or TRBD2 (6 bases each). Trimming removed 0 bases from V and 5 bases from J, with 13 bases in between. The CDR3 spans 15 residues. CDR1 is SGHTA and CDR2 is FQGNSA in the germline V gene. CDR3 nucleotide sequence: TGTGCCAGCAGCTTAGCGCTAAGGGGGGAGGAGACCCAGTACTTC. Translating gives CASSLALRGEETQYF.

V usage is TRBV18 and J usage is TRBJ2-1, with 12 bases fitting TRBD2. Germline values: CDR1 KGHSH, CDR2 LQKENI. This CDR3 is 18 amino acids long. The ends lost 3 bases at V and 3 bases at J; junction bases unmatched: 9. The CDR3 is CASSPLPLTSGSYNEQFF. The CDR3 DNA reads TGTGCCAGCTCACCCCTCCCCCTGACTAGCGGGAGCTACAATGAGCAGTTCTTC.

The chain recombines TRBV18 with TRBJ1-4; TRBD1 agrees at 10 bases. Germline CDR1 and CDR2: KGHSH and LQKENI. This CDR3 is 13 amino acids long. Losses at the gene ends were 2 bases for V and 13 bases for J; bases not matched to a gene: 4. The CDR3 sequence is CASSPARDRGLFF. The CDR3 DNA follows: TGTGCCAGCTCACCAGCCCGGGACAGGGGACTGTTTTTT. The entire variable domain, with the rest obtained from reference TRBV18 and TRBJ1-4, is as follows: NAGVMQNPRHLVRRRGQEARLRCSPMKGHSHVYWYRQLPEEGLKFMVYLQKENIIDESGMPKERFSAEFPKEGPSILRIQQVVRGDSAAYFCASSPARDRGLFFGSGTQLSVL.

This clone has a single count. V usage is TRBV4-3 and J usage is TRBJ1-1; no clear D gene. Trimming took 4 bases from V and 0 from J, leaving 6 bases between them. Germline V gene sequence: CDR1 LGHNA, CDR2 YSLEER. The CDR3 totals 13 residues. CDR3 sequence (DNA): TGCGCCAGCAGCCTCTCCGTGAACACTGAAGCTTTCTTT. This encodes CASSLSVNTEAFF.

This clone was counted a few times. The CDR3 DNA is TGTGCCAGCAGTCGGCTGAGAAACTCCTACAATGAGCAGTTCTTC. Amino acids: CASSRLRNSYNEQFF. The chain carries TRBV6-2 or TRBV6-3 and TRBJ2-1; D is undetermined. V lost 5 bases and J 0 bases, leaving 11 bases between the germline ends. Germline CDR1 MNHEY, CDR2 SVGEGT. The CDR3 sequence is 15 residues long.

This clone was counted a few times. V is TRBV11-3 and J is TRBJ2-3; maybe TRBD2 (6 bases). This CDR3 spans 14 amino acids. Germline V CDR1 and CDR2: SGHNT, YENEEA. V was shortened by 1 base and J by 2 bases, with 7 bases between the two germline ends. CDR3 DNA sequence: TGTGCCAGCAGCTTAGGGACTACCACAGATACGCAGTATTTT. Protein sequence: CASSLGTTTDTQYF.

This chain joins TRBV24-1 and TRBJ1-1, with 12 bases aligning to TRBD1. V shed 4 bases, J shed 7 bases, and the junction held 3 bases outside the gene matches. In germline, CDR1 is KGHDR, CDR2 SFDVKD. This CDR3 spans 14 amino acids. CDR3 in DNA: TGTGCCACCAGTGACGGGACAGGGGGCTTTGAAGCTTTCTTT. It encodes CATSDGTGGFEAFF.

The genes are TRBV10-3 and TRBJ1-1; D perhaps matches TRBD1 (5 bases). The germline gives CDR1 ENHRY, CDR2 SYGVKD. This CDR3 has 15 amino acids. The V end was cut by 3 bases, the J end by 0 bases, with 11 bases between. The CDR3, as DNA: TGTGCCATCAGTGATAGAGCAGGGATGAACACTGAAGCTTTCTTT. Its translation: CAISDRAGMNTEAFF.

The chain is built from TRBV28 and TRBJ1-2, with D possibly TRBD1 on 5 matching bases. The CDR3 contains 15 residues. Trimming shortened V by 11 bases and J by 4 bases, and 23 bases separated the two germline ends. CDR1 and CDR2 from the germline V gene are MDHEN and SYDVKM. In DNA, the CDR3 is TGTGCCGCAGCGCCCCCGGGGGACGAGAGCTATGGCTACACCTTC. It translates to CAAAPPGDESYGYTF.

V and J are TRBV7-2 and TRBJ1-2; a weak D match, TRBD1 (5 bases). This CDR3 is built from 14 residues. Trimming cost V 4 bases and J 8 bases, with 17 bases left between them. CDR1 is SGHTA and CDR2 is FQGNSA in the germline V gene. The DNA of the CDR3 is TGTGCCAGCAGCTCGACTTCCGTATCAGGGGGCTACACCTTC. Translated: CASSSTSVSGGYTF.

The CDR3 loop reads CASSPRGVRTQPQHF. The CDR3 DNA sequence: TGTGCCAGCAGCCCCCGGGGGGTTCGGACTCAGCCCCAGCATTTT. V is TRBV7-3 and J is TRBJ1-5, with D possibly being TRBD1 (5 bases). This CDR3 has 15 residues. V was trimmed by 5 bases and J by 6 bases, leaving 17 bases between them. In germline, CDR1 is SGHTA, CDR2 FQGTGA. The complete variable domain, with remaining parts taken from reference TRBV7-3 and TRBJ1-5, reads GAGVSQTPSNKVTEKGKYVELRCDPISGHTALYWYRQSLGQGPEFLIYFQGTGAADDSGLPNDRFFAVRPEGSVSTLKIQRTERGDSAVYLCASSPRGVRTQPQHFGDGTRLSIL.

The rearrangement uses TRBV6-1 and TRBJ1-5; 9 bases are a match to TRBD1. This CDR3 is built from 16 residues. The germline V gene has CDR1 MNHNS and CDR2 SASEGT. Trimming removed 4 bases from V and 7 bases from J; junction bases left unmatched: 11. The CDR3 loop is CASSGTGTGSRQPQHF. The CDR3 nucleotides are TGTGCCAGCAGTGGAACCGGGACAGGGTCCAGGCAGCCCCAGCATTTT.

The chain carries TRBV4-1 and TRBJ1-5; D unclear. Germline CDR1 MGHRA, CDR2 YSYEKL. With 0 bases removed from V and 6 bases from J, the gap between germline ends came to 6 bases. The CDR3 is 13 amino acids. DNA for the CDR3: TGCGCCAGCAGCCAAGAAGGGTTTCAGCCCCAGCATTTT. This sequence encodes CASSQEGFQPQHF.

The CDR3 spells CASSPQQGNTEAFF. Here the CDR3 DNA reads TGTGCCAGCAGCCCGCAGCAGGGTAACACTGAAGCTTTCTTT. The chain combines TRBV7-2 with TRBJ1-1, with D tentatively TRBD1 (5 bases). CDR1 and CDR2 (germline): SGHTA, FQGNSA. This CDR3 region has 14 residues. The V gene lost 5 bases and the J gene lost 2 bases, with 12 bases spanning the gap.